This T cell receptor beta chain was profiled in a study of blood T cell repertoires in COVID-19. Study as a whole: T cells, B-cell-depleted T cells, or PBMCs provided the cDNA or gDNA that served as material.

Concerning this clone itself: At one end the junction does not follow the germline gene, possibly because of a read error.

Measured with immunoSEQ multiplex PCR; TCRdb has only the in-frame clones, and not every one. Among approximately 450,000 clones listed, 87% were seen once. The CDR3 extends over 12 amino acids. Germline values: CDR1 SGHVS, CDR2 FNYEAQ. This sequence originates from a woman between 18 and 29 years old with acute COVID-19. The material sequenced was PBMCs or T cells enriched from blood (not recorded which). This chain links TRBV7-6 with TRBJ1-6; no reliable D call. As DNA, the CDR3 is TGTGCCAGTAGCTCCTATAATTCACCCCTCCACTTT. Amino acids: CASSSYNSPLHF.